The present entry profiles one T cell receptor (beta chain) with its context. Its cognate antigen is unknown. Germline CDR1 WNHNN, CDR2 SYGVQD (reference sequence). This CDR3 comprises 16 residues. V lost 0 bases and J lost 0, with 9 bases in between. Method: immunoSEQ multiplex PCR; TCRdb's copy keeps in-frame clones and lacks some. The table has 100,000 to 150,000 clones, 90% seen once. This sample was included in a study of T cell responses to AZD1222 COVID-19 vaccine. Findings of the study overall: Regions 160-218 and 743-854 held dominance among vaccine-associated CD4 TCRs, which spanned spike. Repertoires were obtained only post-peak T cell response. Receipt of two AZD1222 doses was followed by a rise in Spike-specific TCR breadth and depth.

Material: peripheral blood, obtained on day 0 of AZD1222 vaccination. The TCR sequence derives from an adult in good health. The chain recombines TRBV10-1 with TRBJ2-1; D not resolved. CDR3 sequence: CASSESTPSSYNEQFF. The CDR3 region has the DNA TGCGCCAGCAGTGAGTCAACCCCGAGCTCCTACAATGAGCAGTTCTTC.